These 32 T cell receptor beta chains share one sample of origin, sequenced in a study of shared clonotypes between healthy human individuals. Profiling relied on immunoSEQ multiplex PCR, and the TCRdb table lists in-frame clones only, not all of them. The sample shows about 2.4 million clones, 90% to 95% of them seen only once. The sample consisted of naive CD4+ T cells sorted from blood. Subset indicated: CD45RA+ positively selected. The receptors here all came from a young man in good health.

V usage is TRBV6-5 and J usage is TRBJ2-7, with D tentatively TRBD2 (5 bases). Trimming shortened V by 0 bases and J by 6 bases, and 12 bases separated the two germline ends. Germline CDR1 and CDR2: MNHEY and SVGAGI. This CDR3 spans 14 amino acids. The DNA for the CDR3 is TGTGCCAGCAGTTACTCAAGGGTCCGGGGCGAGCAGTACTTC. Translating gives CASSYSRVRGEQYF.

To note about this clone: The sample has other DNA sequences that encode this CDR3 too. The chain joins TRBV30 to TRBJ2-5; 7 bases line up with TRBD1. Trimming at V came to 0 bases and at J to 1 base, leaving 2 bases not matched to a gene. CDR3 size: 14 residues. Germline V gives CDR1 GTSNPN, CDR2 SVGIG (reference sequence). Here the CDR3 DNA reads TGTGCCTGGAGTGTAGGGGGCGGCCAAGAGACCCAGTACTTC. It translates to CAWSVGGGQETQYF.

The CDR3 nucleotides read TGTGCCAGCAGCCCCGTCAGACAGGGAGATGAGCAGTTCTTC. Residues: CASSPVRQGDEQFF. The chain employs TRBV7-3 and TRBJ2-1; 7 bases agree with TRBD1. This CDR3 contains 14 residues. J was trimmed by 8 bases and V by 5 bases; bases with no gene match: 9. CDR1 and CDR2 (germline): SGHTA, FQGTGA.

The chain uses TRBV6-5 and TRBJ1-2; TRBD1 might be the D (6 bases). Trimming removed 7 bases from V and 4 bases from J, with 19 bases in between. The CDR3 extends over 15 amino acids. CDR1 is MNHEY, CDR2 SVGAGI, per germline. The CDR3 bases are TGTGCCAGCATCCCGGGGGCCGGTTACAGCTATGGCTACACCTTC. Amino acid sequence: CASIPGAGYSYGYTF.

J is TRBJ2-3 and V is TRBV19; D gene uncertain. Germline V CDR1 and CDR2: LNHDA, SQIVND (reference sequence). Trimming pared 6 bases from V and 4 bases from J, leaving 17 bases between. The CDR3 spans 15 residues. The CDR3 reads CASRPSSSLSDTQYF. For the CDR3, the DNA is TGTGCCAGTAGGCCCTCTAGTAGTCTGTCAGATACGCAGTATTTT.

The sample holds one count of this clone. The chain is built from TRBV6-5 and TRBJ1-3; 8 positions match TRBD1. Germline CDR1 MNHEY, CDR2 SVGAGI. This CDR3 is 12 amino acids long. The CDR3 DNA follows: TGTTCGATCAGGGGGCCTGGAAACACCATATATTTT. This encodes CSIRGPGNTIYF.

CDR3 sequence (DNA): TGCGCCAGCAGCCCCGACCTCGACAGGGAAGTATCACCCCTCCACTTT. This translates into CASSPDLDREVSPLHF. The rearrangement links TRBV4-3 to TRBJ1-6, with 7 bases aligning to TRBD1. V gave up 4 bases and J gave up 10 bases; unmatched junction bases: 13. The CDR3 loop spans 16 amino acids. Germline CDR1 is LGHNA and CDR2 is YSLEER.

The chain employs TRBV5-4 and TRBJ2-7; TRBD2 aligns across 12 bases. The V and J ends lost 4 bases and 2 bases, in that order; junction bases with no gene match: 7. The CDR3 contains 16 residues. The germline gives CDR1 SGHNT, CDR2 YYREEE (reference sequence). The CDR3 DNA is TGTGCCAGCAGCGCTGGAGGACTAGCGGGGACCTACGAGCAGTACTTC. It encodes CASSAGGLAGTYEQYF.

This clone has a single count. The chain combines TRBV6-1 with TRBJ1-6; TRBD1 is a possible D gene (5 bases). The CDR3 sequence is 14 residues long. Deletions cut 3 bases from V and 6 bases from J, with 9 bases between. From germline, CDR1 is MNHNS and CDR2 SASEGT. CDR3: CASSDLQVNSPLHF. CDR3 nucleotide sequence: TGTGCCAGCAGTGACTTACAGGTTAATTCACCCCTCCACTTT.

V gene TRBV29-1 combines with J gene TRBJ2-2; 8 nucleotides align to TRBD2. The CDR3 is made up of 13 amino acids. Per the germline V gene, CDR1 is SQVTM and CDR2 is ANQGSEA. J was trimmed by 5 bases and V by 7 bases; bases with no gene match: 6. CDR3: CSAGTSLTGELFF. CDR3 coding DNA: TGCAGCGCCGGGACTAGTCTTACCGGGGAGCTGTTTTTT.

The chain combines TRBV25-1 with TRBJ1-4; 11 bases agree with TRBD1. Trimming at V came to 4 bases and at J to 8 bases, leaving 6 bases not matched to a gene. Germline CDR1 and CDR2: MGHDK and SYGVNS. The CDR3 totals 15 residues. In nucleotides, the CDR3 is TGTGCCAGCAGTGCGGGGACAGGGGGAAGGGAAAAACTGTTTTTT. It yields the protein CASSAGTGGREKLFF.

This chain joins TRBV6-5 and TRBJ1-2, with 8 bases fitting TRBD1. CDR3 length equals 14 residues. Unmatched junction bases numbered 3, after V lost 4 bases and J lost 2 bases. CDR1 and CDR2 from the germline V gene are MNHEY and SVGAGI. The CDR3 DNA reads TGTGCCAGCAGTTCCAGGGGGCCGAACTATGGCTACACCTTC. Its translation: CASSSRGPNYGYTF.

Concerning this clone: Other nucleotide sequences in the sample specify the same CDR3. The chain has TRBV18 and TRBJ2-3; maybe TRBD2 (6 bases). The CDR3 totals 15 residues. Trimming removed 3 bases at V and 0 bases at J, with 10 bases between. Looked up from germline, CDR1 is KGHSH and CDR2 is LQKENI. The CDR3 bases are TGTGCCAGCTCACCGGGACTCGCTAGCACAGATACGCAGTATTTT. This translates into CASSPGLASTDTQYF.

The genes are TRBV4-1 and TRBJ1-4; 7 positions agree with TRBD1. The CDR3 sequence is 16 residues long. Trimming cost V 4 bases and J 6 bases; bases outside gene matches: 11. Germline values: CDR1 MGHRA, CDR2 YSYEKL. CDR3 nucleotide sequence: TGCGCCAGCAGCCGAGTATCGGGACAGAAAGATGAAAAACTGTTTTTT. Encoded protein: CASSRVSGQKDEKLFF.

This chain connects TRBV7-9 to TRBJ2-6; maybe TRBD1 (6 bases). CDR1 and CDR2 from the germline V gene are SEHNR and FQNEAQ (reference sequence). The CDR3 covers 16 residues. The V end lost 3 bases, the J end lost 1 base, and 10 bases lay between the germline ends. The CDR3 DNA reads TGTGCCAGCAGCTTGAAACAGGGTTCTGGGGCCAACGTCCTGACTTTC. Translation gives CASSLKQGSGANVLTF.

The chain combines TRBV6-6 with TRBJ1-2; D not certain. The CDR3 contains 12 residues. The germline CDR1 and CDR2 sequences are MNHNY and SVGAGI (reference sequence). V shed 6 bases and J shed 9 bases, with 14 bases lying between them. CDR3 bases: TGTGCCAGCAGAAGCTACAACCTCCGCTACACCTTC. Translation: CASRSYNLRYTF.

V is TRBV2 and J is TRBJ2-6; D possibly uses TRBD1 or TRBD2 (5 bases each). The V end was cut by 3 bases, the J end by 4 bases, with 13 bases between. Germline V lookup: CDR1 SNHLY, CDR2 FYNNEI. The CDR3 totals 16 residues. The CDR3 spells CASSDSGTSGANVLTF. The CDR3 coding sequence is TGTGCCAGCAGTGATTCCGGGACCTCAGGGGCCAACGTCCTGACTTTC. Supplemented by reference TRBV2 and TRBJ2-6, the full variable domain reads EPEVTQTPSHQVTQMGQEVILRCVPISNHLYFYWYRQILGQKVEFLVSFYNNEISEKSEIFDDQFSVERPDGSNFTLKIRSTKLEDSAMYFCASSDSGTSGANVLTFGAGSRLTVL.

The chain employs TRBV27 and TRBJ1-1; a weak D match, TRBD1 (6 bases). Germline assignment: CDR1 MNHEY and CDR2 SMNVEV (reference sequence). V was shortened by 4 bases and J by 0 bases, with 12 bases between the two germline ends. This CDR3 comprises 15 residues. The CDR3 DNA is TGTGCCAGCAGTTCATGGGACACGATGAACACTGAAGCTTTCTTT. As protein: CASSSWDTMNTEAFF.

This chain uses TRBV7-2 with TRBJ1-5, with D possibly matching TRBD1 (6 bases). Trimming cost V 6 bases and J 5 bases, with 17 bases left between them. The CDR3 totals 15 residues. CDR1 is SGHTA and CDR2 is FQGNSA in the germline V gene. Here the CDR3 DNA reads TGTGCCAGCAGTCGGGGGCAGCCCGGAGATCAGCCCCAGCATTTT. Its protein is CASSRGQPGDQPQHF.

The chain couples TRBV28 to TRBJ2-1; TRBD1 agrees at 7 bases. This CDR3 contains 14 residues. Germline V gene data show CDR1 as MDHEN and CDR2 as SYDVKM. V lost 6 bases to trimming and J lost 8 bases; unmatched junction nucleotides: 10. CDR3 in amino acids: CASRPTGSRDEQFF. The CDR3 bases are TGTGCCAGCAGGCCGACAGGGAGTAGAGATGAGCAGTTCTTC.

The chain links TRBV2 to TRBJ2-1; 7 bases match TRBD2. The germline CDR1 and CDR2 sequences are SNHLY and FYNNEI. This CDR3 is 15 amino acids long. V lost 2 bases, J lost 7 bases, and 8 bases stayed unmatched. The CDR3 coding sequence is TGTGCCAGCAGTGAAAGCTGGACTAGTATTAATGAGCAGTTCTTC. Amino acid sequence: CASSESWTSINEQFF.

This clone was seen a few times. Other nucleotide sequences in the sample specify the same CDR3. The chain combines TRBV6-5 with TRBJ1-1; D not resolved. The CDR3 is made up of 15 amino acids. Germline loops: CDR1 MNHEY, CDR2 SVGAGI. Deletions cut 0 bases from V and 1 base from J, with 9 bases between. The CDR3 is CASSYSGRENTEAFF. The CDR3 bases are TGTGCCAGCAGTTACTCTGGCAGAGAGAACACTGAAGCTTTCTTT.

This clone appeared a single time. V and J are TRBV10-1 and TRBJ1-5, with D hard to call. Germline assignment: CDR1 WNHNN and CDR2 SYGVQD (reference sequence). This CDR3 comprises 14 residues. V was trimmed by 0 bases and J by 6 bases, leaving 9 bases between them. The CDR3 is CASSESGEGQPQHF. The CDR3 DNA reads TGCGCCAGCAGTGAGTCTGGGGAGGGTCAGCCCCAGCATTTT.

This rearrangement joins TRBV7-2 to TRBJ1-2, with D unclear. CDR1 is SGHTA and CDR2 is FQGNSA in the germline V gene. Trimming removed 5 bases at V and 4 bases at J, with 14 bases between. This CDR3 contains 14 residues. The CDR3 protein is CASSPLEVAYGYTF. The CDR3 bases are TGTGCCAGCAGCCCCCTAGAGGTGGCCTATGGCTACACCTTC.

V usage is TRBV28 and J usage is TRBJ1-5; no firm D call. The germline CDR1 and CDR2 sequences are MDHEN and SYDVKM. Trimming pared 8 bases from V and 1 base from J, leaving 6 bases between. The CDR3 sequence is 12 residues long. The CDR3: CASLDSNQPQHF. CDR3 nucleotide sequence: TGTGCCAGCCTCGACAGCAATCAGCCCCAGCATTTT.

The rearrangement uses TRBV11-2 and TRBJ2-7; no clear D gene. The germline gives CDR1 SGHAT, CDR2 FQNNGV. This CDR3 region has 14 residues. V lost 1 base, J lost 0 bases, and 7 bases lay in between. The CDR3 sequence: CASSLGWVSYEQYF. CDR3 DNA: TGTGCCAGCAGCTTAGGCTGGGTCTCCTACGAGCAGTACTTC.

This chain links TRBV5-1 with TRBJ1-1, with D perhaps TRBD1 (6 bases). Looked up from germline, CDR1 is SGHRS and CDR2 is YFSETQ. This CDR3 is 15 amino acids long. V lost 0 bases, J lost 4 bases, and 13 bases lay in between. The CDR3 sequence is CASSLAGGGTTEAFF. The CDR3 bases are TGCGCCAGCAGCTTGGCCGGTGGGGGCACCACTGAAGCTTTCTTT.

The V call is TRBV27, the J call TRBJ2-6, with D maybe TRBD1 (6 bases). Germline CDR1 is MNHEY and CDR2 is SMNVEV (reference sequence). CDR3 length: 15 residues. Trimming pared 6 bases from V and 0 bases from J, leaving 9 bases between. CDR3 coding DNA: TGTGCCAGCAGACAGGGAAGCTCTGGGGCCAACGTCCTGACTTTC. Encoded protein: CASRQGSSGANVLTF.

The chain is built from TRBV11-3 and TRBJ2-3, with D possibly being TRBD2 (5 bases). CDR3 length: 15 amino acids. The V end was cut by 5 bases, the J end by 1 base, with 13 bases between. Per germline, CDR1 SGHNT and CDR2 YENEEA. CDR3 loop: CASSPRIGGTDTQYF. The CDR3 DNA follows: TGTGCCAGCAGCCCCAGGATCGGGGGCACAGATACGCAGTATTTT.

The chain employs TRBV6-5 and TRBJ1-5; TRBD1 agrees at 11 bases. CDR3 length equals 15 residues. With V trimmed by 5 bases and J by 2 bases, 2 bases remained unmatched. Germline V CDR1 and CDR2: MNHEY, SVGAGI. The CDR3 DNA follows: TGTGCCAGCAGTGGACAGGGGGCCGGCAATCAGCCCCAGCATTTT. The encoded protein is CASSGQGAGNQPQHF.

V usage is TRBV2 and J usage is TRBJ2-7; 7 bases match TRBD1. The germline V gene encodes CDR1 SNHLY and CDR2 FYNNEI. V lost 2 bases, J lost 0 bases, and 4 bases stayed unmatched. CDR3 length: 15 residues. The CDR3: CASSERQGLSYEQYF. The CDR3 DNA sequence: TGTGCCAGCAGTGAACGACAGGGCCTCTCCTACGAGCAGTACTTC.

The chain has TRBV18 and TRBJ1-1, with no clear D. Germline CDR1 KGHSH, CDR2 LQKENI. V was shortened by 3 bases and J by 11 bases, with 16 bases between the two germline ends. The length of the CDR3 is 13 residues. CDR3 DNA sequence: TGTGCCAGCTCACCGCTTGTTGCCGAGGGCGCTTTCTTT. It encodes CASSPLVAEGAFF. The whole variable domain, remainder taken from reference TRBV18 and TRBJ1-1, is NAGVMQNPRHLVRRRGQEARLRCSPMKGHSHVYWYRQLPEEGLKFMVYLQKENIIDESGMPKERFSAEFPKEGPSILRIQQVVRGDSAAYFCASSPLVAEGAFFGQGTRLTVV.